Below, 30 T cell receptor beta chains from the same sample are listed, as sequenced in a study of T cell changes during pregnancy in multiple sclerosis. TCRdb's table, derived via immunoSEQ multiplex PCR, lists solely in-frame clones and lacks some. The sample carries around 56,000 clones, around 85% recorded once. Source: CD4+ T cells from peripheral blood mononuclear cells, taken in the third trimester of pregnancy. The receptor source for this set is a female donor with multiple sclerosis, enrolled in a pregnancy study.

The chain couples TRBV19 to TRBJ1-1; D might be TRBD1 (5 bases). The CDR3 is made up of 12 amino acids. CDR1 is LNHDA, CDR2 SQIVND, per germline (reference sequence). Trimming shortened V by 6 bases and J by 11 bases, and 16 bases separated the two germline ends. The CDR3 sequence is CASRPPNRGAFF. The CDR3 DNA reads TGTGCCAGTAGGCCCCCAAATCGGGGGGCTTTCTTT.

The rearrangement uses TRBV2 and TRBJ2-6, with a weak D call TRBD1 (6 bases). The CDR3 covers 16 residues. The V end was cut by 3 bases, the J end by 0 bases, with 9 bases between. The germline gives CDR1 SNHLY, CDR2 FYNNEI. CDR3 DNA sequence: TGTGCCAGCAGTGACAACAGGGTCTCTGGGGCCAACGTCCTGACTTTC. It specifies CASSDNRVSGANVLTF.

V and J are TRBV30 and TRBJ1-4, with D possibly being TRBD1 (5 bases). The V end was cut by 5 bases, the J end by 7 bases, with 11 bases between. The CDR3 is 12 residues long. CDR1 and CDR2 (germline): GTSNPN, SVGIG (reference sequence). The CDR3, as DNA: TGTGCCTGGGCCCGGGACTCTGAAAAACTGTTTTTT. Its translation: CAWARDSEKLFF. Based on the CDR3 plus reference TRBV30 and TRBJ1-4, the full variable domain is SQTIHQWPATLVQPVGSPLSLECTVEGTSNPNLYWYRQAAGRGLQLLFYSVGIGQISSEVPQNLSASRPQDRQFILSSKKLLLSDSGFYLCAWARDSEKLFFGSGTQLSVL.

The CDR3 loop is CASSIVRSEKLFF. Written as DNA, the CDR3 is TGTGCCAGTAGTATAGTGCGGAGTGAAAAACTGTTTTTT. The rearrangement links TRBV19 to TRBJ1-4, with D uncertain. This CDR3 has 13 residues. Germline CDR1 LNHDA, CDR2 SQIVND (reference sequence). With 1 base removed from V and 7 bases from J, the gap between germline ends came to 7 bases.

The gene calls are TRBV5-1 and TRBJ2-3, with D possibly being TRBD2 (6 bases). The CDR3 contains 16 residues. From germline, CDR1 is SGHRS and CDR2 YFSETQ. V dropped 3 bases and J dropped 2 bases, with 16 bases sitting between them. The CDR3 loop reads CASSSGEKGTTDTQYF. In DNA form, the CDR3 reads TGCGCCAGCAGCTCGGGGGAGAAGGGGACCACAGATACGCAGTATTTT.

This chain uses TRBV19 with TRBJ2-2, with 13 positions matching TRBD2. The CDR3 covers 13 residues. Germline CDR1 LNHDA, CDR2 SQIVND (reference sequence). The CDR3 DNA sequence: TGTGGGACTAGCGGGAGTTGGGGCGGGGAGCTGTTTTTT. It encodes CGTSGSWGGELFF.

The gene calls are TRBV5-6 and TRBJ1-2, with 9 bases identical to TRBD1. This CDR3 spans 13 amino acids. The germline V gene has CDR1 SGHDT and CDR2 YYEEEE. Trimming cost V 4 bases and J 8 bases; bases outside gene matches: 6. The CDR3 loop is CASSPETGGGYTF. The CDR3 coding sequence is TGTGCCAGCAGCCCCGAGACAGGGGGAGGCTACACCTTC.

V is TRBV2 and J is TRBJ2-3, with D tentatively TRBD1 (6 bases). V was trimmed by 3 bases and J by 2 bases, leaving 12 bases between them. The CDR3 consists of 15 residues. In germline, CDR1 is SNHLY, CDR2 FYNNEI. This CDR3 reads CASSEIGQFTDTQYF. The CDR3 region has the DNA TGTGCCAGCAGTGAGATAGGACAGTTCACAGATACGCAGTATTTT.

This clone is a singleton in its sample. The genes are TRBV11-2 and TRBJ2-5, with D possibly matching TRBD1 (5 bases). The germline CDR1 and CDR2 sequences are SGHAT and FQNNGV. The CDR3 extends over 15 amino acids. With 0 bases removed from V and 5 bases from J, the gap between germline ends came to 13 bases. The CDR3 sequence: CASSLEGAIWETQYF. The CDR3 coding sequence is TGTGCCAGCAGCTTAGAAGGGGCGATTTGGGAGACCCAGTACTTC.

The chain combines TRBV6-1 with TRBJ2-5; D uncertain. Germline V CDR1 and CDR2: MNHNS, SASEGT. The CDR3 runs to 14 residues. The V and J ends lost 7 bases and 5 bases respectively, with 17 bases between them. CDR3 in amino acids: CASKGGRNSETQYF. The CDR3 DNA reads TGTGCCAGCAAAGGTGGCCGTAATAGCGAGACCCAGTACTTC.

The chain employs TRBV30 and TRBJ2-7, with D possibly TRBD1 on 5 matching bases. The V gene's germline CDR1 is GTSNPN and CDR2 SVGIG (reference sequence). This CDR3 is built from 14 residues. With 0 bases removed from V and 5 bases from J, the gap between germline ends came to 14 bases. CDR3 sequence reads: CAWSVGQGPHEQYF. In DNA form, the CDR3 reads TGTGCCTGGAGTGTGGGGCAGGGCCCCCACGAGCAGTACTTC.

The rearrangement joins TRBV7-3 to TRBJ1-1; D is unresolved. Trimming left V 5 bases short and J 1 base short, with 8 bases between. The CDR3 contains 13 residues. Germline loops: CDR1 SGHTA, CDR2 FQGTGA. CDR3 in DNA: TGTGCCAGCAGCCCCCAGGAGAACACTGAAGCTTTCTTT. Translating it yields CASSPQENTEAFF.

The chain has TRBV19 and TRBJ1-2, with a possible D match to TRBD1 (5 bases). This CDR3 spans 16 amino acids. The germline V gene has CDR1 LNHDA and CDR2 SQIVND (reference sequence). Deletions cut 3 bases from V and 0 bases from J, with 14 bases between. In DNA form, the CDR3 reads TGTGCCAGTAGTATTCGGGGGATGGGGGCTAACTATGGCTACACCTTC. Residues: CASSIRGMGANYGYTF.

The chain couples TRBV18 to TRBJ1-1; 7 bases agree with TRBD1. V was clipped by 3 bases and J by 1 base; unmatched bases: 8. This CDR3 is built from 16 residues. Germline V lookup: CDR1 KGHSH, CDR2 LQKENI. The CDR3 reads CASSPTTTGTNTEAFF. The CDR3 nucleotides are TGTGCCAGCTCACCTACCACGACAGGGACGAACACTGAAGCTTTCTTT. The variable domain in full, completed from reference TRBV18 and TRBJ1-1, reads NAGVMQNPRHLVRRRGQEARLRCSPMKGHSHVYWYRQLPEEGLKFMVYLQKENIIDESGMPKERFSAEFPKEGPSILRIQQVVRGDSAAYFCASSPTTTGTNTEAFFGQGTRLTVV.

This chain connects TRBV7-9 to TRBJ1-4; 11 bases map to TRBD1. V gave up 5 bases and J gave up 3 bases; unmatched junction bases: 8. Germline lookup yields CDR1 SEHNR and CDR2 FQNEAQ (reference sequence). The CDR3 contains 17 residues. The CDR3 DNA reads TGTGCCAGCAGCCCGGGACAGGGGGTTACCCCTAATGAAAAACTGTTTTTT. The encoded protein is CASSPGQGVTPNEKLFF.

The CDR3 region is CAWTTGLRGYTF. CDR3 DNA sequence: TGTGCCTGGACGACGGGACTTAGGGGCTACACCTTC. The chain carries TRBV30 and TRBJ1-2; a weak D match, TRBD1 (5 bases). This CDR3 is built from 12 residues. V dropped 4 bases and J dropped 8 bases, with 14 bases sitting between them. Germline values: CDR1 GTSNPN, CDR2 SVGIG (reference sequence).

In its sample, this clone was seen once. The rearrangement uses TRBV18 and TRBJ2-3; 10 bases are shared with TRBD2. In germline, CDR1 is KGHSH, CDR2 LQKENI. V was clipped by 3 bases and J by 6 bases; unmatched bases: 9. The CDR3 has 16 residues. The CDR3 DNA sequence: TGTGCCAGCTCACCGAAACTAGCGGGAATAGGGGATACGCAGTATTTT. Amino acid sequence: CASSPKLAGIGDTQYF.

The chain combines TRBV5-1 with TRBJ2-1, with a weak D call TRBD2 (5 bases). The ends were cut back, 2 bases at V and 2 bases at J, with 14 bases in the middle. Germline V gene data show CDR1 as SGHRS and CDR2 as YFSETQ. This CDR3 region has 16 residues. In nucleotides, the CDR3 is TGCGCCAGCAGCTTTGGTGGGAGTTTAGCCTACAATGAGCAGTTCTTC. Translating gives CASSFGGSLAYNEQFF.

CDR3 loop: CASSPSHEQFF. Written as DNA, the CDR3 is TGTGCCAGCTCCCCTTCCCATGAGCAGTTCTTC. V gene TRBV7-8 combines with J gene TRBJ2-1; no clear D gene. V gave up 8 bases and J gave up 8 bases, with 10 bases separating them. CDR3 length equals 11 residues. Germline CDR1 SGHVS, CDR2 FQNEAQ.

This chain uses TRBV25-1 with TRBJ2-4; 8 bases match TRBD1. Trimming at V came to 4 bases and at J to 6 bases, leaving 8 bases not matched to a gene. The CDR3 runs to 15 residues. Per germline, CDR1 MGHDK and CDR2 SYGVNS. For the CDR3, the DNA is TGTGCCAGCAGTGCCGGACAGGGCGGCGGAAACATTCAGTACTTC. As protein: CASSAGQGGGNIQYF.

V and J are TRBV6-5 and TRBJ1-1; D gene uncertain. This CDR3 is built from 13 residues. V was shortened by 8 bases and J by 5 bases, with 15 bases between the two germline ends. In germline, CDR1 is MNHEY, CDR2 SVGAGI. CDR3 nucleotides: TGTGCCAGCTCCCTGAGCGGGTATACTGAAGCTTTCTTT. Residues: CASSLSGYTEAFF.

The chain has TRBV28 and TRBJ2-3, with D perhaps TRBD1 (6 bases). Trimming shortened V by 11 bases and J by 0 bases, and 15 bases separated the two germline ends. Germline V gene data show CDR1 as MDHEN and CDR2 as SYDVKM. The CDR3 contains 14 residues. CDR3 bases: TGTGCCCTAAGGGGACAAGTTAGCACAGATACGCAGTATTTT. Its protein is CALRGQVSTDTQYF.

This clone was seen just once. The genes are TRBV7-2 and TRBJ2-2, with 11 bases matching TRBD2. CDR3 length: 15 amino acids. CDR1 and CDR2 (germline): SGHTA, FQGNSA. Trimming at V came to 5 bases and at J to 6 bases, leaving 5 bases not matched to a gene. CDR3 in DNA: TGTGCCAGCAGCGTTAATAGCGGGGGGGCCGGGGAGCTGTTTTTT. It translates to CASSVNSGGAGELFF.

The V gene is TRBV2, the J gene TRBJ1-2; 8 bases are shared with TRBD1. The V gene end was trimmed by 10 bases and the J gene end by 4 bases; junction bases not matched to a gene: 8. Germline V CDR1 and CDR2: SNHLY, FYNNEI. This CDR3 has 13 amino acids. The CDR3 DNA is TGTGCCAACGGACAGGGACAAAGCTATGGCTACACCTTC. Protein product: CANGQGQSYGYTF.

The chain employs TRBV28 and TRBJ1-3, with unresolved D. The CDR3 is made up of 14 amino acids. Between the trimmed V and J ends, which lost 5 bases and 0 bases, there was a span of 8 bases. CDR1 is MDHEN, CDR2 SYDVKM, per germline. In nucleotides, the CDR3 is TGTGCCAGCAGTAGCGGGTCCTCTGGAAACACCATATATTTT. It translates to CASSSGSSGNTIYF.

This chain joins TRBV6-5 and TRBJ2-5; D is uncertain. Judging by the DNA end, TRBJ2-7 fits better; the J call may be wrong. From germline, CDR1 is MNHEY and CDR2 SVGAGI. This CDR3 is 13 amino acids long. The CDR3 nucleotides are TGTGCCAGCAGTACTACCCGGGTAAACGAGCAGTACTTC. Protein sequence: CASSTTRVNEQYF.

The chain joins TRBV6-5 to TRBJ2-3; 11 bases map to TRBD2. This CDR3 is 16 amino acids long. Trimming at V came to 4 bases and at J to 4 bases, leaving 7 bases not matched to a gene. The germline V gene has CDR1 MNHEY and CDR2 SVGAGI. This CDR3 is CASSSKTSGEADTQYF. CDR3 coding DNA: TGTGCCAGCAGTTCCAAGACTAGCGGGGAGGCAGATACGCAGTATTTT.

This clone appeared once. This specimen includes other DNA sequences encoding the same CDR3. As DNA, the CDR3 is TGTGCCAGTAGTTACAGGGGTACGAACACTGAAGCTTTCTTT. This translates into CASSYRGTNTEAFF. This chain joins TRBV19 and TRBJ1-1, with 7 bases matching TRBD1. This CDR3 is 14 amino acids long. V gave up 5 bases and J gave up 1 base; unmatched junction bases: 4. The germline V gene encodes CDR1 LNHDA and CDR2 SQIVND (reference sequence).

The V and J genes are TRBV7-2 and TRBJ1-2, with a possible D match to TRBD1 (6 bases). Trimming pared 1 base from V and 4 bases from J, leaving 13 bases between. The V gene's germline CDR1 is SGHTA and CDR2 FQGNSA. The CDR3 runs to 15 residues. The DNA of the CDR3 is TGTGCCAGCAGCTTAGATGTGACAGGAGTCTATGGCTACACCTTC. It codes for CASSLDVTGVYGYTF.

This chain connects TRBV5-8 to TRBJ1-4, with D unclear. Germline CDR1 SGHTS, CDR2 YDEGEE. The ends were cut back, 0 bases at V and 7 bases at J, with 10 bases in the middle. The CDR3 consists of 14 residues. The CDR3 sequence: CASSLVSPGEKLFF. CDR3 bases: TGTGCCAGCAGCTTGGTATCTCCGGGTGAAAAACTGTTTTTT.